The source of this TCR beta chain is a study of blood T cell repertoires in COVID-19. For the study at large: Nucleic acid was either cDNA or gDNA, and it came from T cells, B-cell-depleted T cells, or PBMCs.

Only in-frame clones appear in the TCRdb table, and some are missing; sequencing was by immunoSEQ multiplex PCR. The table lists around 210,000 clones, roughly nine tenths of them singletons. Between the trimmed V and J ends, which lost 4 bases and 3 bases, there was a span of 17 bases. This CDR3 region has 16 residues. CDR1 and CDR2 from the germline V gene are MNHEY and SVGAGI. The TCR sequence derives from a woman in her 70s with acute or convalescent COVID-19. The V gene is TRBV6-5, the J gene TRBJ2-3, with a weak D call TRBD2 (7 bases). Sequenced: peripheral blood. This CDR3 reads CASSSILARGTDTQYF. Here the CDR3 DNA reads TGTGCCAGCAGTTCGATACTAGCGAGGGGGACAGATACGCAGTATTTT.